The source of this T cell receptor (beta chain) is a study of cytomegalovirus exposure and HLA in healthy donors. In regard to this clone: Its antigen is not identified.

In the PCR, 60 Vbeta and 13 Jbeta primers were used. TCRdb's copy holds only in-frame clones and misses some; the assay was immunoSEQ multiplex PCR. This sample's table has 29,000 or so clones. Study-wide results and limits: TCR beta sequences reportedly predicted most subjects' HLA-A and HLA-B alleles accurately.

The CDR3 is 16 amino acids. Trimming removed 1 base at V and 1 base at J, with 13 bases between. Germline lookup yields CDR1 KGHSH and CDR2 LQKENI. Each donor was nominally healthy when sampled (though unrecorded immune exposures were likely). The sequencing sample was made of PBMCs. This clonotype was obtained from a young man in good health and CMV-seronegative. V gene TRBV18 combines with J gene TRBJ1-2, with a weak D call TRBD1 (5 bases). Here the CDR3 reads CASSPQGSQGNYGYTF. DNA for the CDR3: TGTGCCAGCTCACCACAGGGGTCCCAGGGTAACTATGGCTACACCTTC.